This T cell receptor beta chain was profiled in a study of shared clonotypes between healthy human individuals (dated by TCRdb to the early 2020s). Looking at the study overall: The cohort included a few men and two women between 18 and 49 years of age. For each donor, three plates each were used for CD4 naive and CD4 memory, two plates were used for CD8 naive, and one plate was used for CD8 memory. Different laboratories and diverse techniques were used to prepare libraries and sequence TCR repertoires, to increase sequencing depth and limit assay-specific biases. To estimate repertoire size and how much clonotype sharing occurs between individuals, the study deeply sequenced the blood TCR repertoires of 4 to 6 healthy adults. Each donor's leukapheresis produced roughly between roughly 0.85 and 10 billion PBMCs.

Using the deep immunoSEQ assay, multiplex PCR amplified TCR CDR3 regions from genomic DNA. Extracted genomic DNA from each cell subset was spread evenly across all wells of several immunoSEQ 96-well plates, with each plate serving as a replicate. For sorted subsets, roughly 200 ng of genomic DNA, equivalent to around 31,000 T cell genomes, went into each replicate PCR. Purified libraries were measured with a Qubit 3.0 fluorometer, size-checked on a Bioanalyzer 2100, and measured again with the KAPA Library Quantification kit. Each immunoSEQ 96-well plate was sequenced on its own single-read 150-cycle Illumina NextSeq 550 flow cell. Regarding the original processing steps: The immunoSEQ output contained only junctional sequences without quality scores, so filtering could not match that applied to full-length reads. Sequences were annotated with PyIR, a Python wrapper for IgBLAST v1.9, using IMGT germline references to assign V/J genes and CDR3. Reads were filtered out if the reads had weak V/J assignments (E-value above 1e-6), no CDR3, stop codons, out-of-frame junctions, or ambiguous translated residues. V3J clonotypes were defined as sequences sharing the same inferred V gene, J gene, and CDR3 amino acid sequence. To compute the percentage overlap between repertoires, the number of shared unique clonotypes was divided by the size of the smaller repertoire. Three approaches were used to assess repertoire richness: RTK rarefaction, the Chao1 estimator, and Recon v2.1 estimates of unobserved clonotypes. Generation probabilities were computed with OLGA for all TCRbeta clonotypes obtained by the gDNA method from a few donors. Not all clones reach the TCRdb copy of this immuneACCESS table, which keeps in-frame sequences only. Checked studies attribute under half of the gap to unresolved V genes and leave the rest unexplained. Clonal size and the V and J genes are those of that table, whereas D and trimming came from the DNA. This sample lists about 380,000 clones; 90% to 98% were detected once. Approximately 0.32% of the sample comes from the top ten.

The donors were healthy, HIV-negative adults who had no recently reported acute infections or vaccinations. Every donor was a Caucasian adult living in Nashville, Tennessee, USA. CD8 memory samples were composed of magnetically selected CD45RO+ cells combined with CCR7-negative CD45RA+ effector memory (TemRA) cells. After blood collection by leukapheresis, PBMCs were isolated using Ficoll-Histopaque density gradient centrifugation and then cryopreserved in the vapor phase of liquid nitrogen. Analytical flow cytometry was used to check the purity and quantity of each magnetically sorted T cell population. From each sorted fraction, genomic DNA was isolated and quantified by UV absorbance on a Nanodrop 2000c. Comments on this clone: Its antigen is unknown. No much larger clone is present one base from it, and per-base qualities are unavailable.

Study-wide conclusions, independent of this receptor: Sampling was restricted to blood, and TCR repertoires in tissues likely differ from the TCR repertoires found in blood. Incomplete sequencing was indicated by rarefaction of sorted-subset datasets, despite the large sequencing depth. Compared with non-shared clonotypes, clonotypes shared by all four sorted-subset donors had higher generation probabilities. Approximately 5% of naive CD4, 3.5% of naive CD8, roughly 2.5% of memory CD4, and 0.4% of memory CD8 clonotypes were shared across a few donors. Based on pairwise subsampling, the degree of clonotype sharing among donors was expected to be affected by sequencing depth. Because the study included a small number of donors, the genetic and exposure-history diversity represented was limited. Estimated clonotype richness was generally larger for naive than for memory subsets.

The CDR3 contains 18 residues, cysteine and phenylalanine counted. Only the CDR3 part of the read is kept: 54 bases, read in frame from the first base. From V the trimming removes 7 bases and from J it removes 0 bases, while the gene matches leave 14 bases of the junction unaccounted for. Via the germline V gene, CDR1 is MNHNS and CDR2 SASEGT. The clonotype originates from a man aged 30-40 years in good health. The chain is made from TRBV6-1 and TRBJ1-5; 8 nucleotides in the junction match TRBD1. Source material: memory CD8+ T cells sorted from blood. The meaning of the sample's cell subset or site label: CD45RO+ cells pooled with CCR7-negative TemRA cells. This receptor carries the CDR3 CASTERAGGYYSNQPQHF. DNA sequence: TGTGCCAGCACTGAGCGGGCAGGGGGCTATTATAGCAATCAGCCCCAGCATTTT.